This passage covers 32 T cell receptor beta chains from one sample sequenced in a study of Ad26.COV2.S vaccination and SARS-CoV-2 variants. Assay: immunoSEQ multiplex PCR; the TCRdb copy retains only in-frame clones and omits some. The data contain roughly 100,000 clones, about three quarters of them singletons. The sample was peripheral blood, taken after recovery from COVID-19. The receptors were sampled from a human donor who had recovered from COVID-19.

The V call is TRBV5-1, the J call TRBJ1-5; TRBD1 matches 9 bases. Trimming cost V 2 bases and J 5 bases; bases outside gene matches: 8. Germline V lookup: CDR1 SGHRS, CDR2 YFSETQ. The CDR3 is 16 residues long. The CDR3 coding sequence is TGCGCCAGCAGCTTTGGGGAACAGGGGGCTGATCAGCCCCAGCATTTT. It is translated as CASSFGEQGADQPQHF.

The rearrangement uses TRBV28 and TRBJ2-1; possible D gene TRBD1, 6 bases. The CDR3 sequence is 12 residues long. Trimming removed 7 bases at V and 8 bases at J, with 12 bases between. CDR1 and CDR2 from the germline V gene are MDHEN and SYDVKM. DNA for the CDR3: TGTGCCAGCACACCGAACAGGGATGAGCAGTTCTTC. This codes for CASTPNRDEQFF. Looking up the rest from reference TRBV28 and TRBJ2-1 gives the full variable domain: DVKVTQSSRYLVKRTGEKVFLECVQDMDHENMFWYRQDPGLGLRLIYFSYDVKMKEKGDIPEGYSVSREKKERFSLILESASTNQTSMYLCASTPNRDEQFFGPGTRLTVL.

The genes are TRBV14 and TRBJ2-5; D not resolved. Germline CDR1 SGHDN, CDR2 FVKESK. Trimming left V 0 bases short and J 4 bases short, with 6 bases between. The CDR3 loop spans 13 amino acids. The CDR3 region has the DNA TGTGCCAGCAGCCAAGAACTTGGAGAGACCCAGTACTTC. It encodes CASSQELGETQYF.

The chain couples TRBV4-2 to TRBJ2-7; TRBD1 agrees at 11 bases. The V gene's germline CDR1 is LGHNA and CDR2 YNFKEQ. Trimming removed 1 base from V and 4 bases from J; junction bases left unmatched: 3. The CDR3 contains 15 residues. In DNA form, the CDR3 reads TGTGCCAGCAGCCAAGGGACAGGGGGCGGGTACGAGCAGTACTTC. Its protein product is CASSQGTGGGYEQYF.

The chain combines TRBV7-3 with TRBJ1-2; a weak D match, TRBD1 (6 bases). Trimming pared 3 bases from V and 4 bases from J, leaving 9 bases between. Germline CDR1 reads SGHTA; CDR2 reads FQGTGA. The CDR3 extends over 13 amino acids. CDR3 protein: CASSLADSYGYTF. The CDR3 nucleotides read TGTGCCAGCAGCTTGGCGGACAGCTATGGCTACACCTTC.

The chain is built from TRBV28 and TRBJ2-1; TRBD2 is a possible D gene (6 bases). V gave up 7 bases and J gave up 0 bases, with 16 bases separating them. This CDR3 is built from 16 residues. CDR1 is MDHEN, CDR2 SYDVKM, per germline. The CDR3 is CASITGGGASYNEQFF. The CDR3 coding sequence is TGTGCCAGCATTACGGGCGGAGGGGCCTCCTACAATGAGCAGTTCTTC.

A word on this clone: An end of the junction differs from the germline gene, which may be a read error. This chain connects TRBV19 to TRBJ1-1; D not resolved. CDR1 and CDR2 from the germline V gene are LNHDA and SQIVND (reference sequence). The CDR3 runs 12 residues. The CDR3 nucleotides are TGTGCCAGTAGCATAGGGAAAGGGGAAGCTTTCTTT. This encodes CASSIGKGEAFF. The full variable domain, its missing parts supplied by reference TRBV19 and TRBJ1-1, is DGGITQSPKYLFRKEGQNVTLSCEQNLNHDAMYWYRQDPGQGLRLIYYSQIVNDFQKGDIAEGYSVSREKKESFPLTVTSAQKNPTAFYLCASSIGKGEAFFGQGTRLTVV.

The chain carries TRBV18 and TRBJ1-5; D remains ambiguous. V was trimmed by 5 bases and J by 8 bases, leaving 13 bases between them. CDR1 is KGHSH, CDR2 LQKENI, per germline. The CDR3 sequence is 13 residues long. The DNA of the CDR3 is TGTGCCAGCTCAGGCCACCTGGACGAGCCCCAGCATTTT. It specifies CASSGHLDEPQHF.

The V and J genes are TRBV10-1 and TRBJ2-1; the match to TRBD2 covers 7 bases. CDR3 length: 15 residues. CDR1 and CDR2 from the germline V gene are WNHNN and SYGVQD (reference sequence). The V and J ends lost 4 bases and 4 bases, in that order; junction bases with no gene match: 7. The CDR3 nucleotides read TGCGCCAGCAGTGTAGAAGCGGGGTTGTACAATGAGCAGTTCTTC. It translates to CASSVEAGLYNEQFF.

V gene TRBV6-1 combines with J gene TRBJ1-2; 9 bases match TRBD1. There are 16 residues in the CDR3. The germline gives CDR1 MNHNS, CDR2 SASEGT. V was clipped by 4 bases and J by 6 bases; unmatched bases: 12. CDR3 sequence: CASSALQGATPDGYTF. CDR3 nucleotides: TGTGCCAGCAGTGCCCTACAGGGGGCCACCCCGGATGGCTACACCTTC.

This sequence joins TRBV19 and TRBJ1-2; D gene ambiguous. This CDR3 spans 14 amino acids. The germline V and J ends were trimmed by 1 base and 4 bases, with 10 bases remaining between them. The V gene's germline CDR1 is LNHDA and CDR2 SQIVND (reference sequence). The CDR3 loop is CASSIGGPGYGYTF. The CDR3 nucleotides are TGTGCCAGTAGTATAGGAGGTCCCGGCTATGGCTACACCTTC.

This clone was detected only once. The chain uses TRBV6-1 and TRBJ2-1; D may be TRBD2 (5 bases). The CDR3 is made up of 12 amino acids. Trimming took off 3 bases at V and 7 bases at J, with 7 bases between the two ends. Per the germline V gene, CDR1 is MNHNS and CDR2 is SASEGT. The CDR3 DNA sequence: TGTGCCAGCAGTGAGAGGGTGAATGAGCAGTTCTTC. Translated, it gives CASSERVNEQFF.

The CDR3 sequence is CSANQHNEQFF. In DNA form, the CDR3 reads TGCAGTGCTAACCAGCACAATGAGCAGTTCTTC. The chain couples TRBV20-1 to TRBJ2-1; no firm D call. This CDR3 region has 11 residues. The V end lost 4 bases, the J end lost 5 bases, and 6 bases lay between the germline ends. Germline V lookup: CDR1 DFQATT, CDR2 SNEGSKA (reference sequence).

This chain joins TRBV2 and TRBJ2-7; no firm D call. This CDR3 is 14 amino acids long. Germline values: CDR1 SNHLY, CDR2 FYNNEI. Between the trimmed V and J ends, which lost 4 bases and 7 bases, there was a span of 17 bases. The CDR3 DNA follows: TGTGCCAGCAGTGCCCCTGAGCTACTCTGGGAGCAGTACTTC. This translates into CASSAPELLWEQYF.

The V and J genes are TRBV7-9 and TRBJ1-3; no reliable D call. From germline, CDR1 is SEHNR and CDR2 FQNEAQ (reference sequence). This CDR3 is 17 amino acids long. V gave up 8 bases and J gave up 0 bases, with 20 bases separating them. CDR3 in DNA: TGTGCCAGCCCCCCTCCGTCTGGACCTTCCTCTGGAAACACCATATATTTT. As protein: CASPPPSGPSSGNTIYF.

The gene calls are TRBV19 and TRBJ2-3, with no clear D. With 5 bases removed from V and 2 bases from J, the gap between germline ends came to 14 bases. Germline assignment: CDR1 LNHDA and CDR2 SQIVND (reference sequence). The CDR3 contains 15 residues. In DNA form, the CDR3 reads TGTGCCAGTAGTGACCTCCTGACCTTCACAGATACGCAGTATTTT. Translation: CASSDLLTFTDTQYF.

The CDR3 bases are TGTGCCTGGAACCCAGGGACAGCGGACTCCTACGAGCAGTACTTC. Encoded protein: CAWNPGTADSYEQYF. The V and J genes are TRBV30 and TRBJ2-7, with 7 bases that match TRBD1. V lost 4 bases and J lost 0; bases outside the gene matches: 9. CDR3 length: 15 residues. Germline V lookup: CDR1 GTSNPN, CDR2 SVGIG (reference sequence). The full variable domain, rest sourced from reference TRBV30 and TRBJ2-7, is SQTIHQWPATLVQPVGSPLSLECTVEGTSNPNLYWYRQAAGRGLQLLFYSVGIGQISSEVPQNLSASRPQDRQFILSSKKLLLSDSGFYLCAWNPGTADSYEQYFGPGTRLTVT.

This rearrangement joins TRBV9 to TRBJ2-3; TRBD2 matches at 9 bases. Germline V gene sequence: CDR1 SGDLS, CDR2 YYNGEE. CDR3 length equals 18 residues. Trimming cost V 4 bases and J 5 bases; bases outside gene matches: 17. The CDR3 DNA reads TGTGCCAGCAGCTCCACGGTCCAGACTAGCGGCCCGTTAGATACGCAGTATTTT. Its translation is CASSSTVQTSGPLDTQYF.

This rearrangement joins TRBV11-2 to TRBJ2-1; 9 nucleotides match TRBD1. The CDR3 spans 16 residues. The germline V gene has CDR1 SGHAT and CDR2 FQNNGV. After removal of 5 bases from V and 5 bases from J, the junction contained 10 bases not matched to a gene. The CDR3 is CASSVAGTGNHNEQFF. CDR3 nucleotide sequence: TGTGCCAGCAGCGTAGCCGGGACAGGGAACCACAATGAGCAGTTCTTC. Supplemented by reference TRBV11-2 and TRBJ2-1, the full variable domain reads EAGVAQSPRYKIIEKRQSVAFWCNPISGHATLYWYQQILGQGPKLLIQFQNNGVVDDSQLPKDRFSAERLKGVDSTLKIQPAKLEDSAVYLCASSVAGTGNHNEQFFGPGTRLTVL.

The gene calls are TRBV7-9 and TRBJ1-1; 8 bases match TRBD1. V gave up 9 bases and J gave up 4 bases; unmatched junction bases: 7. The germline V gene has CDR1 SEHNR and CDR2 FQNEAQ (reference sequence). The CDR3 covers 13 residues. The CDR3 DNA sequence: TGTGCCAGTGACGCCGGGACAGGCACTGAAGCTTTCTTT. Its protein product is CASDAGTGTEAFF.

V and J are TRBV7-6 and TRBJ1-5; a possible D gene is TRBD1 (5 bases). The CDR3 contains 15 residues. Deletions cut 5 bases from V and 2 bases from J, with 13 bases between. CDR1 is SGHVS and CDR2 is FNYEAQ in the germline V gene. CDR3 sequence: CASSPGWGRNQPQHF. CDR3 sequence (DNA): TGTGCCAGCAGCCCAGGGTGGGGCCGCAATCAGCCCCAGCATTTT.

The rearrangement uses TRBV19 and TRBJ2-3, with no clear D. With 8 bases removed from V and 3 bases from J, the gap between germline ends came to 18 bases. The CDR3 is made up of 15 amino acids. Per the germline V gene, CDR1 is LNHDA and CDR2 is SQIVND (reference sequence). The CDR3 here is CASGRSYQPTDTQYF. In DNA form, the CDR3 reads TGTGCCAGTGGACGTTCTTACCAGCCTACAGATACGCAGTATTTT. The whole variable domain, remainder taken from reference TRBV19 and TRBJ2-3, is DGGITQSPKYLFRKEGQNVTLSCEQNLNHDAMYWYRQDPGQGLRLIYYSQIVNDFQKGDIAEGYSVSREKKESFPLTVTSAQKNPTAFYLCASGRSYQPTDTQYFGPGTRLTVL.

V and J are TRBV5-4 and TRBJ2-7; TRBD2 might be the D (6 bases). The CDR3 extends over 15 amino acids. V was shortened by 3 bases and J by 0 bases, with 13 bases between the two germline ends. Germline CDR1 and CDR2: SGHNT and YYREEE (reference sequence). Written as DNA, the CDR3 is TGTGCCAGCAGCTGGGGGGAAGGGGTCTCCTACGAGCAGTACTTC. Translation: CASSWGEGVSYEQYF.

The CDR3 nucleotides read TGTGCCAGCAGCCCTGGGGGGAGAGACACTGAAGCTTTCTTT. It is translated as CASSPGGRDTEAFF. This chain connects TRBV5-4 to TRBJ1-1, with a tentative D call TRBD1 (5 bases). This CDR3 has 14 amino acids. V was clipped by 4 bases and J by 3 bases, with 13 bases between them. Germline loops: CDR1 SGHNT, CDR2 YYREEE (reference sequence).

This sequence joins TRBV28 and TRBJ1-6, with a tentative D call TRBD1 (5 bases). Germline values: CDR1 MDHEN, CDR2 SYDVKM. Trimming removed 6 bases at V and 5 bases at J, with 11 bases between. This CDR3 region has 14 residues. CDR3 sequence: CASSWGDNNSPLHF. The CDR3 coding sequence is TGTGCCAGCAGCTGGGGGGATAATAATTCACCCCTCCACTTT.

The V gene is TRBV3-1 (or the pseudogene TRBV3-2), the J gene TRBJ2-5; TRBD2 is a possible D gene (6 bases). Trimming left V 4 bases short and J 4 bases short, with 22 bases between. The CDR3 is 17 amino acids. In germline, CDR1 is LGHDT, CDR2 YNNKEL (reference sequence). CDR3 DNA: TGTGCCAGCAGCCGGAGGAGGGCCGCGGGGATAGGAGAGACCCAGTACTTC. This gives the protein CASSRRRAAGIGETQYF.

This clone was found a few times. This sequence joins TRBV28 and TRBJ2-2; TRBD1 is a possible D gene (5 bases). V lost 2 bases to trimming and J lost 7 bases, with 14 bases between them. Germline values: CDR1 MDHEN, CDR2 SYDVKM. The length of the CDR3 is 15 residues. The CDR3 sequence is CASSLNQGRGGELFF. CDR3 nucleotide sequence: TGTGCCAGCAGTTTAAATCAGGGAAGAGGCGGGGAGCTGTTTTTT.

This sequence joins TRBV27 and TRBJ2-7, with a weak D call TRBD1 (5 bases). The CDR3 consists of 15 residues. Between the trimmed V and J ends, which lost 5 bases and 7 bases, there was a span of 21 bases. Germline loops: CDR1 MNHEY, CDR2 SMNVEV (reference sequence). CDR3 sequence reads: CASSPQGASRSEQYF. In DNA, the CDR3 is TGTGCCAGCAGTCCCCAGGGTGCGTCGCGGTCGGAGCAGTACTTC.

This rearrangement joins TRBV5-1 to TRBJ1-2; D unresolved. Between the trimmed V and J ends, which lost 4 bases and 8 bases, there was a span of 15 bases. CDR3 size: 13 residues. Germline V lookup: CDR1 SGHRS, CDR2 YFSETQ. The CDR3 DNA reads TGCGCCAGCAGCGTCCTCCTCGGGGTGGGCTACACCTTC. Protein sequence: CASSVLLGVGYTF.

This clone appeared a few times. The chain combines TRBV5-1 with TRBJ1-1; no clear D. Per germline, CDR1 SGHRS and CDR2 YFSETQ. Trimming left V 4 bases short and J 1 base short, with 8 bases between. This CDR3 contains 13 residues. CDR3 region: CASSADGNTEAFF. Here the CDR3 DNA reads TGCGCCAGCAGCGCGGACGGGAACACTGAAGCTTTCTTT.

The chain uses TRBV12-5 and TRBJ1-2; D gene unclear. Between the trimmed V and J ends, which lost 6 bases and 0 bases, there was a span of 17 bases. Germline CDR1 is LGHNT and CDR2 is FRNRAP. The CDR3 runs 16 residues. For the CDR3, the DNA is TGTGCTAGTGGAACCCCATCGTCGCCCGCTAACTATGGCTACACCTTC. Encoded protein: CASGTPSSPANYGYTF.

The CDR3 DNA sequence: TGTGCCAGCAGCCAAGTAATGAACTCCTACAATGAGCAGTTCTTC. Translated, it gives CASSQVMNSYNEQFF. The V call is TRBV3-1 (or the pseudogene TRBV3-2), the J call TRBJ2-1; D is uncertain. Trimming pared 1 base from V and 0 bases from J, leaving 7 bases between. The CDR3 runs 15 residues. Per germline, CDR1 LGHDT and CDR2 YNNKEL (reference sequence).